The rows below give T cell receptor beta chains drawn from one sample of a study of shared clonotypes between healthy human individuals. Produced via immunoSEQ multiplex PCR; TCRdb's table is partial and in-frame only. Of around 1,900,000 clones listed, around 93% are singletons. The sequenced sample consisted of naive CD8+ T cells from PBMCs. Source of these receptors: a man younger than 30 in good health. Some clones in this sample may be carry-over from other donors' samples. Both conserved end residues are part of each CDR3. Fields, in order: CDR3 DNA, CDR3 protein, V gene, D gene, J gene, CDR3 length, clone size. D genes are given only for firm matches. Rows may omit the clone size; those that give it use once, few, many or a size class.

TGCAGCGCCGCTCCTCCCTATGGCTACACCTTC CSAAPPYGYTF TRBV29-1 - TRBJ1-2 11 -
TGTGCCAGCAGGGGGGACTTAAACATTCAGTACTTC CASRGDLNIQYF TRBV2 - TRBJ2-4 12 -
TGCGCCAGCAGCCAAGTCGGGGATTACTATGGCTACACCTTC CASSQVGDYYGYTF TRBV4-1 - TRBJ1-2 14 -
TGTGCCAGTAGTATAGACGGGGAAAACGAGCAGTACTTC CASSIDGENEQYF TRBV19 - TRBJ2-7 13 few
TGTGCCAGCAGCCCCCTAGCGGGAGGGGAGCAGTTCTTC CASSPLAGGEQFF TRBV7-3 TRBD2 TRBJ2-1 13 -
TGTGCCAGTAGTAGCCGGTTACAGGACGAGCAGTACTTC CASSSRLQDEQYF TRBV19 - TRBJ2-7 13 -
TGTGCCAGCAGTTTCCCTGACAGGGTACACTATGGCTACACCTTC CASSFPDRVHYGYTF TRBV6-6 TRBD1 TRBJ1-2 15 -
TGTGCCAGCACCACAACCCGGGACAGCCAGTACAATGAGCAGTTCTTC CASTTTRDSQYNEQFF TRBV28 TRBD1 TRBJ2-1 16 -
TGTGCCAGCAGCTCCACAGGGACTAACTCCTACAATGAGCAGTTCTTC CASSSTGTNSYNEQFF TRBV11-3 - TRBJ2-1 16 -
TGTGCCAGCAGTTTGAGCAGGGGGCAGGATGAGCAGTTCTTC CASSLSRGQDEQFF TRBV28 TRBD1 TRBJ2-1 14 -
TGTGCCAGCAAGTACAGGGGTGGAACTGAAGCTTTCTTT CASKYRGGTEAFF TRBV28 TRBD1 TRBJ1-1 13 -
TGTGCCAGCAGCGTAGGGGAGGGGCGTGAGCAGTTCTTC CASSVGEGREQFF TRBV9 TRBD2 TRBJ2-1 13 -
TGTGCCTGGAGTGTACCTATCCCCGCAGGGCCGAACACTGAAGCTTTCTTT CAWSVPIPAGPNTEAFF TRBV30 - TRBJ1-1 17 few
TGTGCCAGCAGCTTTGGGGTCGGGGCCTATGGCTACACCTTC CASSFGVGAYGYTF TRBV7-9 - TRBJ1-2 14 -
TGTGCCAGCAGGGGACAGGACCTAACGAGGCAGCCCCAGCATTTT CASRGQDLTRQPQHF TRBV2 TRBD1 TRBJ1-5 15 once
TGTGCCAGCTCACGGGACAGGGGGTGGTCTGAAGCTTTCTTT CASSRDRGWSEAFF TRBV18 TRBD1 TRBJ1-1 14 -
TGTGCCAGCAGTTACTCGTTTACAGGGTCCTACGAGCAGTACTTC CASSYSFTGSYEQYF TRBV6-5 - TRBJ2-7 15 -
TGCAGCGCCATAACGGCGGCCAATCAGCCCCAGCATTTT CSAITAANQPQHF TRBV29-1 - TRBJ1-5 13 -
TGTGCCACCAGCAGAGCCCTAGAGGACTACGAGCAGTACTTC CATSRALEDYEQYF TRBV15 - TRBJ2-7 14 -
TGTGCCAGCAGTGAATTCGTGACAGTAGGAGCTGATACGCAGTATTTT CASSEFVTVGADTQYF TRBV2 - TRBJ2-3 16 -
TGTGCCATCAGTGAGGTCGCAGGGGATAATGAAAAACTGTTTTTT CAISEVAGDNEKLFF TRBV10-3 - TRBJ1-4 15 -
TGTGCCAGCAGCTTTAGGCCCTGGCAAAGCTACGAGCAGTACTTC CASSFRPWQSYEQYF TRBV5-8 - TRBJ2-7 15 once
TGTGCCAGCAGCCATAGTCGGGGTTTCGGCAATGAGCAGTTCTTC CASSHSRGFGNEQFF TRBV9 - TRBJ2-1 15 -
TGCAGCGCGAGGACAGCCACCAGCTCCTACGAGCAGTACTTC CSARTATSSYEQYF TRBV29-1 - TRBJ2-7 14 -
TGTGCCAGCAGCTTTGGACGGGGCTACGAGCAGTACTTC CASSFGRGYEQYF TRBV11-3 - TRBJ2-7 13 once
TGTGCCAGCAGTCCATGGACGGAGAACACCGGGGAGCTGTTTTTT CASSPWTENTGELFF TRBV27 - TRBJ2-2 15 -
TGTGCCAGCTCAACGGGGACAGGGGTTGAGACCCAGTACTTC CASSTGTGVETQYF TRBV18 TRBD1 TRBJ2-5 14 once
TGTGCCGGGGCGTGGGCCACTAGCACAGATACGCAGTATTTT CAGAWATSTDTQYF TRBV6-1 - TRBJ2-3 14 -
TGTGCCAGGGGTCGAATAGGGACTGAAGCTTTCTTT CARGRIGTEAFF TRBV2 - TRBJ1-1 12 -
TGTGCCAGCACCGGGGGGCGGAATGAGCAGTTCTTC CASTGGRNEQFF TRBV25-1 - TRBJ2-1 12 -
TGTGCCAGCAGTTTAAACAGGGGCCACAACACCGGGGAGCTGTTTTTT CASSLNRGHNTGELFF TRBV28 TRBD1 TRBJ2-2 16 -
TGTGCCAGCAGCTTAGGTTTGCAGGGGCTCTCTGGAAACACCATATATTTT CASSLGLQGLSGNTIYF TRBV7-2 - TRBJ1-3 17 -
TGCGCCAGCAGCCAAAGTGTACTTTTGACAGGGGCTTTGTATGGCTACACCTTC CASSQSVLLTGALYGYTF TRBV4-1 TRBD1 TRBJ1-2 18 once
TGTGCCAGCAGCCTCGGACTGTGGGGGGCCAACGTCCTGACTTTC CASSLGLWGANVLTF TRBV7-9 - TRBJ2-6 15 -
TGTGCCAGCAGCTTAGAGGGCAGGCCCGGGACCTACGAGCAGTACTTC CASSLEGRPGTYEQYF TRBV11-1 - TRBJ2-7 16 -
TGCAGCGTTGCCCGATGGCCACTAGATGGCACAGATACGCAGTATTTT CSVARWPLDGTDTQYF TRBV29-1 - TRBJ2-3 16 -
TGTGCCAGCAGCCCCCTTGGAGGGGCGAGCACAGATACGCAGTATTTT CASSPLGGASTDTQYF TRBV7-6 - TRBJ2-3 16 -
TGTGCCAGCAGCCCACGTTGGCGGGAGGGCCCCTACGAGCAGTACTTC CASSPRWREGPYEQYF TRBV11-2 TRBD2 TRBJ2-7 16 once
TGTGCCAGCAGCTTAGATTACCTGAGCTCCTACAATGAGCAGTTCTTC CASSLDYLSSYNEQFF TRBV7-9 - TRBJ2-1 16 -
TGTGCCAGCAGCTTTGGAGGGTCGTGGGGCACAGATACGCAGTATTTT CASSFGGSWGTDTQYF TRBV11-2 - TRBJ2-3 16 -
TGCGCCAGCAGCTTGAATCGGGGACAGGTACCCTACGAGCAGTACTTC CASSLNRGQVPYEQYF TRBV5-1 TRBD1 TRBJ2-7 16 -
TGTGCCACACACAGGGGTCCGACAGGCGTGAACACTGAAGCTTTCTTT CATHRGPTGVNTEAFF TRBV2 TRBD1 TRBJ1-1 16 once
TGTGCCAGCAGTTTATCATTTGGGACAGGGAGCCACGAGCAGTACTTC CASSLSFGTGSHEQYF TRBV27 TRBD1 TRBJ2-7 16 -
TGCGCCAGCAGCCAGACCCCCCGCACGTGGGGGGAGGATACGCAGTATTTT CASSQTPRTWGEDTQYF TRBV4-1 - TRBJ2-3 17 -
TGTGCCAGCAGTGAAGGAACCAGGTCTGGAAACACCATATATTTT CASSEGTRSGNTIYF TRBV6-1 - TRBJ1-3 15 -
TGTGCAATCCGTGGTCGGGGGCTTAACGAGCAGTACTTC CAIRGRGLNEQYF TRBV25-1 - TRBJ2-7 13 -
TGTGCCAGCAGCTTGGGGTTGGGAGACACCATTTACGAGCAGTACTTC CASSLGLGDTIYEQYF TRBV5-4 - TRBJ2-7 16 -
TGTGCCAGCAGCTTAGGGGGAGGGAACAATGAGCAGTTCTTC CASSLGGGNNEQFF TRBV11-1 TRBD2 TRBJ2-1 14 -
TGTGCCAGCAGTTACTTTTCGGGGGTTGGAAACACCATATATTTT CASSYFSGVGNTIYF TRBV6-6 - TRBJ1-3 15 -
TGTGCCAGCAGTTACAGGGACGGTCACAATGAGCAGTTCTTC CASSYRDGHNEQFF TRBV6-5 - TRBJ2-1 14 once
TGTGCCAGCCCGGCCAGGGGGTCTAATGAAAAACTGTTTTTT CASPARGSNEKLFF TRBV6-5 TRBD1 TRBJ1-4 14 -
TGTGCCAGCACCATGACAGGGGGCGCGGGTGGCTACACCTTC CASTMTGGAGGYTF TRBV27 TRBD1 TRBJ1-2 14 -
TGTGCCAGCAGTTACGGCGAGAGCTCTGGAAACACCATATATTTT CASSYGESSGNTIYF TRBV6-5 - TRBJ1-3 15 -
TGTGCCAGCAGCGAATCGTTGCGGGAGAGTACCGGGGAGCTGTTTTTT CASSESLRESTGELFF TRBV13 TRBD2 TRBJ2-2 16 -
TGCGCCAGCAGCCTCGGACTAGCGGGAGGCGCCTACGAGCAGTACTTC CASSLGLAGGAYEQYF TRBV4-1 TRBD2 TRBJ2-7 16 few
TGTGCCAGTAGTAGAATACAGGGCCGGAACACTGAAGCTTTCTTT CASSRIQGRNTEAFF TRBV19 - TRBJ1-1 15 once
TGTGCCAGCAGCCCACGGACTAGCGGGATCGAGACCCAGTACTTC CASSPRTSGIETQYF TRBV7-6 TRBD2 TRBJ2-5 15 -
TGTGCCAGCAGCCAAGATCCCGGGGGACCATCGATGACCGACACAGATACGCAGTATTTT CASSQDPGGPSMTDTDTQYF TRBV14 - TRBJ2-3 20 -
TGTGCCAGCAGGCCCTGGACTACCGGTAAAGGGGAGCAGTACTTC CASRPWTTGKGEQYF TRBV28 - TRBJ2-7 15 -